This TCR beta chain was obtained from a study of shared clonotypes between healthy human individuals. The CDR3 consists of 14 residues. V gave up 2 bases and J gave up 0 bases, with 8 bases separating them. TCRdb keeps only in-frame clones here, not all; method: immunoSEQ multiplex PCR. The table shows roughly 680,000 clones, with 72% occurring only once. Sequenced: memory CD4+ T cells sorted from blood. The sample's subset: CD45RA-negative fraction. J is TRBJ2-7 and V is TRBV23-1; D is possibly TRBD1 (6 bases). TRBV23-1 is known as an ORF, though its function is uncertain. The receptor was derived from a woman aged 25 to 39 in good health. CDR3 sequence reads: CASSQTDSSYEQYF. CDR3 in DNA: TGCGCCAGCAGTCAAACGGACAGCTCCTACGAGCAGTACTTC.